This T cell receptor beta chain was sequenced in a study of response to subunit inactivated influenza vaccine. Each CDR3 protein gets one entry after TCRdb re-called the RT-PCR reads with MiXCR. There are 750,000 to 850,000 distinct CDR3 sequences in the sample; under 20% occur only once, and roughly 11% lies in the top ten. This clonotype was counted a few times. Unmatched junction bases numbered 5, after V lost 3 bases and J lost 9 bases. Per the germline V gene, CDR1 is DFQATT and CDR2 is SNEGSKA (reference sequence). This CDR3 is 13 amino acids long. The chain carries TRBV20-1 and TRBJ1-6; 7 positions agree with TRBD1. This sequence was found in a man aged 50-59 years who received an inactivated influenza vaccine. The source was PBMCs from blood, collected about 5 days after vaccination. CDR3 sequence reads: CSASDRDGSPLHF. The CDR3, as DNA: TGCAGTGCTAGCGACAGGGATGGTTCACCCCTCCACTTT.